The rows below give T cell receptor beta chains drawn from one sample of a study of T cells in Graves' hyperthyroidism and ophthalmopathy. TCRdb reprocessed the multiplex PCR reads with MiXCR, giving one entry per CDR3 protein. The sample lists 300,000 to 350,000 distinct CDR3 sequences, approximately 18% occurring once. Sequencing was done on a sample of blood. These receptors were collected from a woman aged 35 to 49 with Graves' ophthalmopathy. Both conserved end residues are part of each CDR3.

V gene	J gene	CDR3 protein
TRBV7-2	TRBJ2-5	CASSLAPILRETQYF
TRBV11-2	TRBJ2-4	CASSTPLLWASGSSKNIQYF
TRBV4-2	TRBJ2-5	CASSQDEGRDLRWTQYF
TRBV6-1	TRBJ2-7	CASSATSGMTEQYF
TRBV7-6	TRBJ1-1	CASSSGPEAFF
TRBV10-1	TRBJ2-2	CASSEEDTNSGELFF
TRBV7-2	TRBJ1-2	CASSPRQGTYGYTF
TRBV15	TRBJ2-3	CATSRINRDNTDTQYF
TRBV30	TRBJ1-5	CAWSDQGYQPQHF
TRBV29-1	TRBJ2-7	CSVVGDLYEQYF
TRBV12-3/TRBV12-4	TRBJ2-7	CASSYTAYEQYF
TRBV12-3/TRBV12-4	TRBJ2-7	CASTPERLGNEQYF
TRBV11-2	TRBJ2-7	CASRPTGYSYEQYF
TRBV10-3	TRBJ2-7	CANGPTSGSSYEQYF
TRBV6-5	TRBJ2-7	CASSHRQGKDSYEQYF
TRBV12-3/TRBV12-4	TRBJ2-7	CASRRSSGSYEQYF
TRBV28	TRBJ1-1	CASSQGSTEAFF
TRBV11-2	TRBJ2-5	CASSLDLIGREQETQYF
TRBV2	TRBJ1-5	CASSEMPVRNQPQHF
TRBV11-2	TRBJ1-1	CASSSPPNTEAFF
TRBV20-1	TRBJ2-7	CSARDLQGAVYEQYF
TRBV12-3/TRBV12-4	TRBJ1-1	CASSLNTRRTEAFF
TRBV10-3	TRBJ2-5	CAIRRDRGPLETQYF
TRBV29-1	TRBJ1-2	CSVRTGYGYTF
TRBV19	TRBJ2-2	CASNPGTATASGELFF
TRBV11-2	TRBJ2-6	CASSLHGLAGVSGANVLTF
TRBV11-2	TRBJ1-1	CASSLDRGAGNTEAFF
TRBV20-1	TRBJ2-2	CSASSQGGGELFF
TRBV11-2	TRBJ2-2	CASSRGQGARGTGELFF
TRBV13	TRBJ2-7	CASSLFGRMDEQYF
TRBV10-3	TRBJ2-7	CATSGAADYEQYF
TRBV20-1	TRBJ1-2	CSAREVGGYGYTF
TRBV28	TRBJ2-5	CASRPHEQETQYF
TRBV10-2	TRBJ2-7	CASRPTGGGTYEQYF
TRBV6-1	TRBJ2-2	CASSGLQGGTGELFF
TRBV12-3/TRBV12-4	TRBJ1-5	CASSPRAQGSRQPQHF
TRBV4-1	TRBJ1-5	CASSQVQGDNQPQHF
TRBV7-3	TRBJ1-1	CASSIDRGREAFF
TRBV12-3/TRBV12-4	TRBJ1-5	CASSFHGQPQHF
TRBV28	TRBJ1-5	CASSAANQPQHF
TRBV20-1	TRBJ1-1	CSAADVSNTEAFF
TRBV20-1	TRBJ2-7	CSAAGTADYEQYF
TRBV6-1	TRBJ1-6	CASRWNTRQNSPLHF
TRBV28	TRBJ2-7	CASSSGEGSLYEQYF
TRBV28	TRBJ1-1	CASRESRGMNTEACF
TRBV28	TRBJ2-5	CASKQTGLETQYF
TRBV30	TRBJ1-2	CAWSAGPRDGYTF
TRBV11-2	TRBJ2-4	CASSQSGLAGMAKNIQYF
TRBV12-3/TRBV12-4	TRBJ2-2	CASSWLNTGELFF
TRBV27	TRBJ2-7	CASSLLGPLARPYEQYF
TRBV10-2	TRBJ2-7	CASLGTTSYEQYF
TRBV19	TRBJ2-2	CASSMNRGHPYTGELFF
TRBV20-1	TRBJ1-5	CSARIGGESNQPQHF